This T cell receptor (beta chain) came from a study of blood T cell repertoires in COVID-19. Study-wide background: Samples of COVID-19 (acute and convalescent) were obtained from the United States, Italy and Spain.

As handled by the study authors: Nucleated cell number was recorded as an estimate derived from reference gene primer amplification. Assay: immunoSEQ multiplex PCR; the TCRdb copy retains only in-frame clones and omits some. V and J calls and clone size follow that table, whereas D and trimming were derived from the DNA. This repertoire shows tens of thousands of clones, roughly 80% found once; its top ten account for around 5.9%. Sequenced material: peripheral blood. The clonotype was recovered from a human donor in a cohort sampled during active or convalescent COVID-19.

The chain's CDR3 is CASWRQGRPSNEKLFF. The CDR3 DNA reads as TGTGCCAGCTGGAGACAGGGGCGTCCATCCAATGAAAAACTGTTTTTT. The V and J genes are TRBV28 and TRBJ1-4; 8 positions match TRBD1. Germline V gene data show CDR1 as MDHEN and CDR2 as SYDVKM. This CDR3 is 16 amino acids long. V shed 8 bases and J 5 bases; nucleotides not matched to a gene: 13.